This TCR beta chain originates from a study of T cell repertoires in cytomegalovirus infection. Study details: HLA-C-restricted CMV epitopes, recently identified, and well-studied HLA-B-restricted ones were used by the study. From public TCR beta signatures came an indication of both CMV infection and matching HLA type.

Germline V gene data show CDR1 as SQVTM and CDR2 as ANQGSEA. Trimming took 3 bases from V and 7 from J, leaving 13 bases between them. This CDR3 comprises 13 residues. TCRdb re-derived calls from the reads in MiXCR, one entry per CDR3 protein. The sample contains around 900,000 distinct CDR3 sequences, more than 25% of which appear only once. Regarding this clonotype: Antigen specificity is unknown.

The genes are TRBV29-1 and TRBJ1-5; no firm D call. The clonotype originates from a human donor in good health (CMV status not recorded). Some clones in this sample may be carry-over from other donors' samples. Here the sequenced sample was cultured CD8+ T cells from PBMCs, taken from culture after CMV antigen stimulation. CDR3 coding DNA: TGCAGCGTTGAGGTGAAACCAGGACAGCCCCAGCATTTT. Protein: CSVEVKPGQPQHF.